The 4 T cell receptor beta chains presented below share a single source sample, sequenced in a study of STAT5B mutations in CD4+ large granular lymphocyte leukemia. Repertoires were generated with immunoSEQ multiplex PCR, while TCRdb's copy carries only in-frame clones and drops some. The table has 20,000 to 25,000 clones, 79% seen once; the top ten hold about 0.41%. The material sequenced was CD4+ T cells from blood buffy coats. Receptor source: a human donor in good health.

This clone occurred a few times. The rearrangement uses TRBV7-9 and TRBJ2-1; D is unclear. There are 13 residues in the CDR3. Trimming cost V 1 base and J 6 bases, with 7 bases left between them. Per germline, CDR1 SEHNR and CDR2 FQNEAQ (reference sequence). The CDR3 nucleotides are TGTGCCAGCAGCTTAGGGTGGGGCAATGAGCAGTTCTTC. Residues: CASSLGWGNEQFF.

The rearrangement uses TRBV6-1 and TRBJ1-3, with D perhaps matching TRBD1 (5 bases). The CDR3 is 15 residues long. CDR1 is MNHNS and CDR2 is SASEGT in the germline V gene. Trimming left V 2 bases short and J 2 bases short, with 10 bases between. The CDR3 spells CASSERGPPGNTIYF. The CDR3 region has the DNA TGTGCCAGCAGTGAAAGGGGACCCCCTGGAAACACCATATATTTT.

This clone was seen only a few times. This chain uses TRBV18 with TRBJ2-3; 8 positions agree with TRBD2. The CDR3 totals 16 residues. The germline CDR1 and CDR2 sequences are KGHSH and LQKENI. Germline trimming cut 2 bases from V and 0 bases from J; bases unmatched to any gene: 4. The CDR3 spells CASSPRAGGSTDTQYF. The CDR3 DNA sequence: TGTGCCAGCTCACCAAGGGCGGGGGGCAGCACAGATACGCAGTATTTT.

The chain recombines TRBV7-9 with TRBJ2-1, with D possibly TRBD2 on 6 matching bases. The V gene's germline CDR1 is SEHNR and CDR2 FQNEAQ (reference sequence). CDR3 length equals 17 residues. Trimming took off 4 bases at V and 3 bases at J, with 19 bases between the two ends. In DNA, the CDR3 is TGTGCCAGCAGCTCCATAGGGAGACGGGAGTTCTACAATGAGCAGTTCTTC. This translates into CASSSIGRREFYNEQFF.